This T cell receptor beta chain was retrieved from a study of OX40 agonist ivuxolimab in advanced cancers. As for the study in general: Patients receiving dose escalation had hepatocellular carcinoma, melanoma, renal cell or head and neck cancer. Partial response was recorded in three patients: one hepatocellular carcinoma and two cutaneous melanoma cases. Study-wide findings and caveats: Among the nonresponders, some also had low normalized T-cell clonal expansion.

For this clone: No antigen is known for it. A junction end diverges from the germline sequence, so it may reflect a read error.

Assay: immunoSEQ multiplex PCR; the TCRdb copy retains only in-frame clones and omits some. The repertoire has over 70,000 clones, more than 70% of them found once; the top ten carry 0.25% to 0.35%. Patients were excluded for autoimmune disease history or systemic immunosuppression. This TCR was sampled from an adult with an advanced solid tumor such as melanoma, head and neck, liver or kidney cancer. The sequences come from CD4+ or CD8+ T cells sorted from blood, collected in a trial of the OX40 agonist ivuxolimab.

Written as DNA, the CDR3 is TGTGCCAGCAGTTCTACCGGGGCCCTGAACACTGAAGCTTTCTTT. Amino acid sequence: CASSSTGALNTEAFF. The chain is built from TRBV10-3 and TRBJ1-1; D may be TRBD1 (5 bases). Germline assignment: CDR1 ENHRY and CDR2 SYGVKD. CDR3 size: 15 residues.